Each of the 20 T cell receptor beta chains below was sequenced from the same sample in a study of blood T cell repertoires in COVID-19. The repertoire was sequenced with immunoSEQ multiplex PCR; TCRdb's copy has only in-frame clones and lacks some. The sample lists about 170,000 clones; around 80% were seen once. The source material was peripheral blood. These receptors came from a woman in her seventies with acute or convalescent COVID-19.

The chain employs TRBV11-1 and TRBJ2-1; tentatively, D is TRBD1 (6 bases). Germline lookup yields CDR1 SGHAT and CDR2 FQDESV (reference sequence). The CDR3 runs 15 residues. V lost 3 bases, J lost 0 bases, and 9 bases lay in between. The CDR3 DNA reads as TGTGCCAGCAGCTTGGAGGACAGCTCCTACAATGAGCAGTTCTTC. Encoded protein: CASSLEDSSYNEQFF.

This sequence joins TRBV5-1 and TRBJ1-6; D is undetermined. V was clipped by 7 bases and J by 7 bases, with 15 bases between them. Germline values: CDR1 SGHRS, CDR2 YFSETQ. This CDR3 is built from 14 residues. The chain's CDR3 is CASARAGENSPLHF. CDR3 coding DNA: TGCGCCAGCGCGCGGGCAGGTGAAAATTCACCCCTCCACTTT.

This clone was recorded a few times. The chain links TRBV3-1 (or the pseudogene TRBV3-2) to TRBJ2-7; possibly TRBD2 for D (6 bases). Trimming removed 1 base at V and 2 bases at J, with 12 bases between. The CDR3 is made up of 15 amino acids. Germline CDR1 LGHDT, CDR2 YNNKEL (reference sequence). CDR3 coding DNA: TGTGCCAGCAGCCAAGTTTCGGGCGGGGCCTACGAGCAGTACTTC. Its protein product is CASSQVSGGAYEQYF.

This chain links TRBV15 with TRBJ2-5; D is perhaps TRBD2 (7 bases). Germline CDR1 and CDR2: LNHNV and YYDKDF (reference sequence). V was pared by 0 bases and J by 4 bases, with 15 bases between. The CDR3 has 16 amino acids. CDR3 residues: CATSRDRGTGGETQYF. In nucleotides, the CDR3 is TGTGCCACCAGCAGAGATAGGGGGACGGGAGGAGAGACCCAGTACTTC.

V is TRBV11-2 and J is TRBJ2-7; 8 bases match TRBD1. The CDR3 spans 15 residues. V gave up 3 bases and J gave up 2 bases; unmatched junction bases: 6. In germline, CDR1 is SGHAT, CDR2 FQNNGV. The CDR3 reads CASSLGQATTYEQYF. The CDR3 DNA reads TGTGCCAGCAGCTTGGGACAGGCTACGACCTACGAGCAGTACTTC.

The V gene is TRBV6-5, the J gene TRBJ2-3; 8 bases align to TRBD2. Germline CDR1 and CDR2: MNHEY and SVGAGI. The CDR3 is made up of 13 amino acids. J was trimmed by 5 bases and V by 7 bases; bases with no gene match: 5. CDR3 bases: TGTGCCAGCATCGGGGGGGCTAGAGATACGCAGTATTTT. It specifies CASIGGARDTQYF.

Only one count was recorded for this clone. The chain carries TRBV4-2 and TRBJ1-6; D possibly corresponds to TRBD1 (5 bases). CDR1 is LGHNA, CDR2 YNFKEQ, per germline. V was pared by 4 bases and J by 0 bases, with 13 bases between. CDR3 length: 17 residues. The CDR3 DNA reads as TGTGCCAGCAGCCTCGACAGCCTAAGCTCCTATAATTCACCCCTCCACTTT. Translated, it gives CASSLDSLSSYNSPLHF.

The V call is TRBV29-1, the J call TRBJ2-1; 7 nucleotides agree with TRBD2. The V gene end was trimmed by 3 bases and the J gene end by 9 bases; junction bases not matched to a gene: 8. The CDR3 length is 13 residues. Germline V gives CDR1 SQVTM, CDR2 ANQGSEA. The CDR3 DNA reads TGCAGCGTTGACCCATCTAGCGGAGGTGAGCAGTTCTTC. Protein: CSVDPSSGGEQFF.

In this sample, this clone turned up a few times. The chain recombines TRBV7-8 with TRBJ1-3, with no clear D. This CDR3 has 15 amino acids. Germline assignment: CDR1 SGHVS and CDR2 FQNEAQ. The V end lost 5 bases, the J end lost 0 bases, and 11 bases lay between the germline ends. The CDR3 bases are TGTGCCAGCAGCCCACGACAATTCTCTGGAAACACCATATATTTT. Its protein product is CASSPRQFSGNTIYF.

The chain carries TRBV5-6 and TRBJ2-7; D perhaps matches TRBD2 (6 bases). The germline gives CDR1 SGHDT, CDR2 YYEEEE. V was shortened by 8 bases and J by 6 bases, with 18 bases between the two germline ends. This CDR3 contains 13 residues. Here the CDR3 DNA reads TGTGCCAGTCGGTCCCTGGGGGGAGCCGAGCAGTACTTC. It yields the protein CASRSLGGAEQYF.

This clone came up once. The J gene is TRBJ2-2, the V gene TRBV14; weak D call: TRBD1 (5 bases). This CDR3 region has 15 residues. Germline assignment: CDR1 SGHDN and CDR2 FVKESK. Deletions cut 0 bases from V and 6 bases from J, with 11 bases between. The CDR3 protein is CASSQERGWSGELFF. CDR3 coding DNA: TGTGCCAGCAGCCAAGAAAGGGGCTGGTCCGGGGAGCTGTTTTTT.

The chain couples TRBV7-7 to TRBJ1-4; possibly TRBD1 for D (5 bases). V was pared by 5 bases and J by 5 bases, with 9 bases between. Germline V gene data show CDR1 as SSHAT and CDR2 as FNYEAQ (reference sequence). The CDR3 has 13 residues. DNA of the CDR3: TGTGCCAGCAGCATACGACAGAATGAAAAACTGTTTTTT. This gives the protein CASSIRQNEKLFF.

The chain recombines TRBV28 with TRBJ1-4; 8 bases are a match to TRBD1. V was clipped by 1 base and J by 3 bases; unmatched bases: 1. Germline assignment: CDR1 MDHEN and CDR2 SYDVKM. This CDR3 region has 15 residues. The CDR3, as DNA: TGTGCCAGCAGTTTATTGGGACAGGCTAATGAAAAACTGTTTTTT. Protein sequence: CASSLLGQANEKLFF. Full variable domain (remainder filled in from reference TRBV28 and TRBJ1-4): DVKVTQSSRYLVKRTGEKVFLECVQDMDHENMFWYRQDPGLGLRLIYFSYDVKMKEKGDIPEGYSVSREKKERFSLILESASTNQTSMYLCASSLLGQANEKLFFGSGTQLSVL.

V gene TRBV14 combines with J gene TRBJ2-1; TRBD2 agrees at 7 bases. From germline, CDR1 is SGHDN and CDR2 FVKESK. J gave up 4 bases and V 3 bases, and 6 bases lay outside the gene matches. The CDR3 runs to 15 residues. The CDR3 reads CASSHRDYRYNEQFF. CDR3 DNA: TGTGCCAGCAGCCACCGGGACTACCGTTACAATGAGCAGTTCTTC.

The J gene is TRBJ2-1, the V gene TRBV5-1; 12 positions match TRBD2. V gave up 0 bases and J gave up 6 bases; unmatched junction bases: 1. Germline V lookup: CDR1 SGHRS, CDR2 YFSETQ. The CDR3 extends over 15 amino acids. The DNA for the CDR3 is TGCGCCAGCAGCTTGGGGACTAGCGGGGCCAATGAGCAGTTCTTC. This codes for CASSLGTSGANEQFF.

The chain is built from TRBV7-8 and TRBJ2-1; TRBD2 matches at 7 bases. CDR3 length equals 14 residues. The ends lost 5 bases at V and 7 bases at J; junction bases unmatched: 8. CDR1 and CDR2 from the germline V gene are SGHVS and FQNEAQ. CDR3: CASSPGGRGNEQFF. As DNA, the CDR3 is TGTGCCAGCAGCCCTGGCGGGAGAGGGAATGAGCAGTTCTTC.

The V gene is TRBV6-2 or TRBV6-3, the J gene TRBJ1-5; D not certain. The CDR3 is 15 residues long. V dropped 0 bases and J dropped 5 bases, with 11 bases sitting between them. Germline CDR1 and CDR2: MNHEY and SVGEGT. CDR3 DNA: TGTGCCAGCAGTTACTCGAGGAGGGAGGATCAGCCCCAGCATTTT. It encodes CASSYSRREDQPQHF.

This chain uses TRBV3-1 (or the pseudogene TRBV3-2) with TRBJ2-5, with D maybe TRBD2 (6 bases). V lost 4 bases, J lost 3 bases, and 9 bases lay in between. The germline V gene encodes CDR1 LGHDT and CDR2 YNNKEL (reference sequence). CDR3 size: 13 residues. The CDR3 nucleotides read TGTGCCAGCAGCCCGCTAGCGAAAGAGACCCAGTACTTC. It codes for CASSPLAKETQYF.

The count of this clone is one. This chain uses TRBV25-1 with TRBJ2-3; TRBD1 matches at 7 bases. The CDR3 is made up of 16 amino acids. From germline, CDR1 is MGHDK and CDR2 SYGVNS. The V gene end was trimmed by 3 bases and the J gene end by 1 base; junction bases not matched to a gene: 7. CDR3 sequence (DNA): TGTGCCAGCAGTGATGGAGAAAGGGGGCGCACAGATACGCAGTATTTT. Translated: CASSDGERGRTDTQYF.

V is TRBV6-5 and J is TRBJ1-2; D unclear. The CDR3 has 12 residues. Per the germline V gene, CDR1 is MNHEY and CDR2 is SVGAGI. With 6 bases removed from V and 2 bases from J, the gap between germline ends came to 7 bases. The CDR3 DNA is TGTGCCAGCAGGGCACCAAACTATGGCTACACCTTC. It specifies CASRAPNYGYTF.